The TCR beta chain under discussion was sequenced for a study of T cells in Graves' hyperthyroidism and ophthalmopathy. Amplified TCR beta CDR3 regions derived from RNA transcripts. TCR CDR3 regions were first amplified by RT-PCR with HTBI primers. TCRdb recomputed calls from the multiplex PCR reads with MiXCR, one row per CDR3 protein. Here the sample spans approximately 410,000 distinct CDR3 sequences, roughly an eighth being singletons. Germline lookup yields CDR1 SGDLS and CDR2 YYNGEE. The length of the CDR3 is 14 residues. The ends were cut back, 3 bases at V and 4 bases at J, with 8 bases in the middle. This clonotype was counted many times. Its antigen is not identified. Absent ophthalmopathy progression within 18 months defined stable Graves' hyperthyroidism. Patients aged 18 to 65 with hyperthyroidism were newly diagnosed, with duration under 2 months. Diagnosing involved the use of clinical symptoms, serum thyroxine and TRAb, thyroid ultrasound and orbital computed tomography.

Findings and limits, study-wide: Among clonotypes expanded in thyroid above 0.001, most were also found in blood.

The V and J genes are TRBV9 and TRBJ2-6, with D unclear. The clonotype comes from a woman younger than 35 with Graves' hyperthyroidism. Sequencing was performed on blood. The CDR3 region is CASSEGWGANVLTF. CDR3 DNA: TGTGCCAGCAGCGAGGGCTGGGGGGCCAACGTCCTGACTTTC.